This T cell receptor beta chain was documented in a study of identical twins. A single record per CDR3 protein comes from TCRdb applying MiXCR to the 5' RACE reads. The repertoire consists of some 760,000 distinct CDR3 sequences, with about 20% occurring once and the leading ten covering 10% to 15%. Germline V gives CDR1 SGHVS, CDR2 FQNEAQ. Trimming removed 6 bases at V and 2 bases at J, with 14 bases between. The CDR3 runs to 15 residues. This clonotype appeared a few times. The same data also went into a second study, on T cells expressing NK-cell markers.

This clonotype was obtained from a young woman in good health. Sequenced: PBMCs. The chain is built from TRBV7-8 and TRBJ1-5; D is ambiguous. The CDR3 reads CASSSTTAGNQPQHF. CDR3 coding DNA: TGTGCCAGCAGTTCGACCACTGCGGGCAATCAGCCCCAGCATTTT.